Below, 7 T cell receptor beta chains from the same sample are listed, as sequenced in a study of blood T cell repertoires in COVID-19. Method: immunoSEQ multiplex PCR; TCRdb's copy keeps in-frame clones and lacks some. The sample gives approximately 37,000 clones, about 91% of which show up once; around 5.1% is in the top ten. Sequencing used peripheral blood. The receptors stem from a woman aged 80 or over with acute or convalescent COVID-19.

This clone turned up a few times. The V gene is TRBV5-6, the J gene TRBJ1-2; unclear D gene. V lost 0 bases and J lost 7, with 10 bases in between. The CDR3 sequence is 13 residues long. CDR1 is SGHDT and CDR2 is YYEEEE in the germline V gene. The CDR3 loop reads CASSLGSPGGYTF. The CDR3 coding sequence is TGTGCCAGCAGCTTGGGAAGTCCGGGTGGCTACACCTTC.

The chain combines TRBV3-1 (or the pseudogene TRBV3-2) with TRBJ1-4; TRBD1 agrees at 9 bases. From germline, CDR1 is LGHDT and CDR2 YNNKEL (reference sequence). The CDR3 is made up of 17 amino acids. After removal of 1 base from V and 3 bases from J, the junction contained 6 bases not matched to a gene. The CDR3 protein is CASSQAGQGGSNEKLFF. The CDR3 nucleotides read TGTGCCAGCAGCCAAGCGGGACAGGGAGGTTCTAATGAAAAACTGTTTTTT.

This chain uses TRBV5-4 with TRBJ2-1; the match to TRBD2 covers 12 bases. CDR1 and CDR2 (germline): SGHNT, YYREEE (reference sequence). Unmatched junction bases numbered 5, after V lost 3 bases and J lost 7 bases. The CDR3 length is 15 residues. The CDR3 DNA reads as TGTGCCAGCAGCTCGACTAGCGGGGGCGGAAATGAGCAGTTCTTC. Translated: CASSSTSGGGNEQFF.

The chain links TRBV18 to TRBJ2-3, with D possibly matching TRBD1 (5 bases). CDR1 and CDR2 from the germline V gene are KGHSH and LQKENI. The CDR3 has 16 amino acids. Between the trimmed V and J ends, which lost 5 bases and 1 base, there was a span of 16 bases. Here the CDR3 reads CASSTFRDLGTDTQYF. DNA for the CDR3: TGTGCCAGCTCAACGTTCAGGGATCTAGGCACAGATACGCAGTATTTT.

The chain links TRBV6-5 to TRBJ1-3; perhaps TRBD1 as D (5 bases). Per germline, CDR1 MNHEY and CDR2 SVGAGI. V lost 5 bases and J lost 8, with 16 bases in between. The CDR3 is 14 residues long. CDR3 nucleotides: TGTGCCAGCAGTCCCACAAAGCCGGGGGACACCATATATTTT. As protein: CASSPTKPGDTIYF.

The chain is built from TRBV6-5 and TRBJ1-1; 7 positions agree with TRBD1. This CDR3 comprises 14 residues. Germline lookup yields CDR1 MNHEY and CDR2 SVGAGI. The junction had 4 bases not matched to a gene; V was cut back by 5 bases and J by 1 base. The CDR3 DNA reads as TGTGCCAGCAGTCCCTGGACAGGGAACACTGAAGCTTTCTTT. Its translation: CASSPWTGNTEAFF.

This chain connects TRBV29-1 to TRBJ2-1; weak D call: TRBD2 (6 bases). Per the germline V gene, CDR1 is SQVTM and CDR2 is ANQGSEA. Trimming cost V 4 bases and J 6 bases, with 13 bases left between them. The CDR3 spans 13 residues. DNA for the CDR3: TGCAGCGTTGTAGGGGACTGGAGCAATGAGCAGTTCTTC. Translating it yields CSVVGDWSNEQFF.